The sequence of this T cell receptor (beta chain) was determined in a study of tumor-infiltrating lymphocytes in localized non-small cell lung cancer. Study context: The cohort mixed smokers and never-smokers, several histologies, and some post-neoadjuvant-chemotherapy samples. From each patient, both tumor and uninvolved lung, non-adjacent to tumor, were sampled. Study-wide points: Different pieces of the same tissue went to different assays, confounding technical variation with intratumor heterogeneity.

Generated by immunoSEQ multiplex PCR, the TCRdb table keeps only in-frame clones and is missing some. This table has approximately 9,500 clones, about 80% appearing once. This clone has just a few counts. The antigen remains undetermined. The receptor's source is a human donor with non-small cell lung cancer. The source material was uninvolved lung tissue not adjacent to the tumor.

The CDR3 here is CASSPEGTNGYTF. The DNA of the CDR3 is TGCGCCAGCAGCCCGGAAGGGACTAATGGCTACACCTTC. The chain has TRBV5-1 and TRBJ1-2, with a tentative D call TRBD1 (5 bases). V gave up 4 bases and J gave up 6 bases, with 13 bases separating them. The CDR3 contains 13 residues. The germline gives CDR1 SGHRS, CDR2 YFSETQ.